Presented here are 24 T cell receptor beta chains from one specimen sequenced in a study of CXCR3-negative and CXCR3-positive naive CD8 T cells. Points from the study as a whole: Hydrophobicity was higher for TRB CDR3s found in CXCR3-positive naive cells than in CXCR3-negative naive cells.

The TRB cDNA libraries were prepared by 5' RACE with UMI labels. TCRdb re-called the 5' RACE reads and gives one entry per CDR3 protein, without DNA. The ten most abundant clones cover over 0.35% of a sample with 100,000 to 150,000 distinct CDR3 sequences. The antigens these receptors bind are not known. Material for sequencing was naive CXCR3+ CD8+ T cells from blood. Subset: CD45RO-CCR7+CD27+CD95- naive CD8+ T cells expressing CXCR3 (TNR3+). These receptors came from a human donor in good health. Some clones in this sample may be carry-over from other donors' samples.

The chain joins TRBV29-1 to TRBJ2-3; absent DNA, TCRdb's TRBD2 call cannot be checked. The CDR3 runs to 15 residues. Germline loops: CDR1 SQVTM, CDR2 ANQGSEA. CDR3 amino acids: CSALTGTSVADTQYF.

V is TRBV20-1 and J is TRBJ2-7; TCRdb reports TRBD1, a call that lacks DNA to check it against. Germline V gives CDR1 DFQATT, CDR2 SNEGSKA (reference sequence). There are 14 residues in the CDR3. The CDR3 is CSARVGTGLNEQYF.

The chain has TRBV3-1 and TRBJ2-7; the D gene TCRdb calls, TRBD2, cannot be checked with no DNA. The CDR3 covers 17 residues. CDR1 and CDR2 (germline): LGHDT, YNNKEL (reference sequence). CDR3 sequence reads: CASSVGSGLTVRYEQYF.

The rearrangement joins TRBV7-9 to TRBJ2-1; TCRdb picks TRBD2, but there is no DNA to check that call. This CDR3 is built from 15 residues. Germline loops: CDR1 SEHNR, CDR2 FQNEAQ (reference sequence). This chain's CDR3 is CASSEGLAGIYEQFF.

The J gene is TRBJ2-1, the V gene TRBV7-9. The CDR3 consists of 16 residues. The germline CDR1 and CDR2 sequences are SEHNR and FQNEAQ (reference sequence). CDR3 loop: CASSLALGSNYNEQFF.

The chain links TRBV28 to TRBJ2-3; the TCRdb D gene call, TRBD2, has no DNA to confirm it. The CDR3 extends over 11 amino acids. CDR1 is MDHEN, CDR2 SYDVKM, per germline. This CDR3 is CASSTSFTQYF. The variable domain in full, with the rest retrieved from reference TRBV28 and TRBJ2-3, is DVKVTQSSRYLVKRTGEKVFLECVQDMDHENMFWYRQDPGLGLRLIYFSYDVKMKEKGDIPEGYSVSREKKERFSLILESASTNQTSMYLCASSTSFTQYFGPGTRLTVL.

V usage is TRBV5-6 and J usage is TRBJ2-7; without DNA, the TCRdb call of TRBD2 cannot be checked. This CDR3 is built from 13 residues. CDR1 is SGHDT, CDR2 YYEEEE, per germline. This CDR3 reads CASSSSPVHEQYF.

The CDR3 spells CATSRDSYRGVNTEAFF. This sequence joins TRBV15 and TRBJ1-1; TCRdb designates TRBD1, a call that cannot be tested without DNA. Per germline, CDR1 LNHNV and CDR2 YYDKDF (reference sequence). The length of the CDR3 is 17 residues.

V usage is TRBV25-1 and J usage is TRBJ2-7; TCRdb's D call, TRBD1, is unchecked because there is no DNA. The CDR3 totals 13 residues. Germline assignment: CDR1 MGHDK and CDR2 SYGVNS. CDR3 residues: CASSWDGGYEQYF.

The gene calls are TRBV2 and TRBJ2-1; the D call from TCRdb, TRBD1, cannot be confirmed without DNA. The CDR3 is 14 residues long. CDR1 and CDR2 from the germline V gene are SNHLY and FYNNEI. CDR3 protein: CASSEGPSSNEQFF.

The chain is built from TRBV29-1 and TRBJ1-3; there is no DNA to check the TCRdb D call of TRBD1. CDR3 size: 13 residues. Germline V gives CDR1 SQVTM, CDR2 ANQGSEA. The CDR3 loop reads CSANRGTENTIYF.

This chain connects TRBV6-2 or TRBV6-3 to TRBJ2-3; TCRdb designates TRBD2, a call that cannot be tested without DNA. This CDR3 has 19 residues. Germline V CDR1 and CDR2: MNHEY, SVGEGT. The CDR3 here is CTSLSPAGGRSFGTDTQYF.

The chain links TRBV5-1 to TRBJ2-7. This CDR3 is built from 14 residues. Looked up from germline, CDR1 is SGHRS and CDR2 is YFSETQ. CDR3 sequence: CASSFEGGSYEQYF.

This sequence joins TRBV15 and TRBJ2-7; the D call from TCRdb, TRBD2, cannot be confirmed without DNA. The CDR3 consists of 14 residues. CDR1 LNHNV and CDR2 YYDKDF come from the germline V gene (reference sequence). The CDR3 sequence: CATSRTSLWDEQYF.

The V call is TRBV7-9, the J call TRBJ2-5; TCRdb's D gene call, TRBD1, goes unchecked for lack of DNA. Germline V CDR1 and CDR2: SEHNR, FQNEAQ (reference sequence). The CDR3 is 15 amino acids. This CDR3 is CASSSSTGVQETQYF.

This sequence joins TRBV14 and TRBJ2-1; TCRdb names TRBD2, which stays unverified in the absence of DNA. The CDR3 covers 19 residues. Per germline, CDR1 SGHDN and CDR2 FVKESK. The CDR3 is CASSQTGTSGFSSYNEQFF.

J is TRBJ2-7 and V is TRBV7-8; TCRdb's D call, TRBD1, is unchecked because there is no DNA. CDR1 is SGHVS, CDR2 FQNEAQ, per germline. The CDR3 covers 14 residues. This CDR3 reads CASSLPGQGYEQYF.

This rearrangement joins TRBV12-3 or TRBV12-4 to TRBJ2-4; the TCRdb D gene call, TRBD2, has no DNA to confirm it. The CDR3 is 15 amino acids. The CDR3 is CASSWTPVLGDIQYF.

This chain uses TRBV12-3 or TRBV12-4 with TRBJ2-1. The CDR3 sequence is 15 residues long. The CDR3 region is CASSLFWGTYNEQFF.

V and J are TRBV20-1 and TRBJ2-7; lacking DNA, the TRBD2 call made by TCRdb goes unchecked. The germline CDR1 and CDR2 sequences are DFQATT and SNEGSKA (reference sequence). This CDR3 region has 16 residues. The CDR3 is CSARDATGTSTNEQYF.

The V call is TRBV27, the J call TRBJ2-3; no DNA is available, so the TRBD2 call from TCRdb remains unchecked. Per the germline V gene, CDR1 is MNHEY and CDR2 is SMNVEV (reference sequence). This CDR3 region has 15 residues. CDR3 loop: CASSPGLADTDTQYF.

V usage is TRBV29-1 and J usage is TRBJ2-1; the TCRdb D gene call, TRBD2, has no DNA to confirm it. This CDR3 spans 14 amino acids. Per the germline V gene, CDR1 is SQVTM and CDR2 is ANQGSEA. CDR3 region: CSAEGGGGYNEQFF.

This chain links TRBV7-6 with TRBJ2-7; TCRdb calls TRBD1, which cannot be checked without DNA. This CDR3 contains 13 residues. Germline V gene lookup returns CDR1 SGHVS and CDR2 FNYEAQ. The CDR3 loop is CAIRRVGGAEAFF.

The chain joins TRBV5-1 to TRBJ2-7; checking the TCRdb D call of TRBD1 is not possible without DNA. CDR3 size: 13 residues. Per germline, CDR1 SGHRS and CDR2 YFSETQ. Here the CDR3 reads CASSLAGGWEQYF. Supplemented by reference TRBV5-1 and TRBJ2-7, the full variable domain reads KAGVTQTPRYLIKTRGQQVTLSCSPISGHRSVSWYQQTPGQGLQFLFEYFSETQRNKGNFPGRFSGRQFSNSRSEMNVSTLELGDSALYLCASSLAGGWEQYFGPGTRLTVT.